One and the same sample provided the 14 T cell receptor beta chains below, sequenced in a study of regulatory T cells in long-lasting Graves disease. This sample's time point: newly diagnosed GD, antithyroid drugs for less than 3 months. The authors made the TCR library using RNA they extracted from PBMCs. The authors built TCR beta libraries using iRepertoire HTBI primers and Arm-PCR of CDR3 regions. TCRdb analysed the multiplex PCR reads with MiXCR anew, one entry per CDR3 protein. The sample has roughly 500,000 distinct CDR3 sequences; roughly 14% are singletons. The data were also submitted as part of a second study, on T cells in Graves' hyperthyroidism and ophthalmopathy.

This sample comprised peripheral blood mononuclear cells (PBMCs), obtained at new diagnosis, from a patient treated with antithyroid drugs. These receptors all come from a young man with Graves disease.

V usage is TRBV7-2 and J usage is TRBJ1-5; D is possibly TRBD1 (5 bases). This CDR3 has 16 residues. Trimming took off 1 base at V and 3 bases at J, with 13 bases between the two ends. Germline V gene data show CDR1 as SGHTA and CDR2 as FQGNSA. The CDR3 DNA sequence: TGTGCCAGCAGCTTAGGACTAACGGACATCAATCAGCCCCAGCATTTT. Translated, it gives CASSLGLTDINQPQHF.

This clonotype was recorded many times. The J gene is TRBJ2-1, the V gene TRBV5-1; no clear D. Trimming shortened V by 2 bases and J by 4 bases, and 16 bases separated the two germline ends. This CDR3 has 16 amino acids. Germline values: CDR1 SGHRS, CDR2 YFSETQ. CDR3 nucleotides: TGCGCCAGCAGCTTAATGGGAAGTTCTCAATACAATGAGCAGTTCTTC. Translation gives CASSLMGSSQYNEQFF.

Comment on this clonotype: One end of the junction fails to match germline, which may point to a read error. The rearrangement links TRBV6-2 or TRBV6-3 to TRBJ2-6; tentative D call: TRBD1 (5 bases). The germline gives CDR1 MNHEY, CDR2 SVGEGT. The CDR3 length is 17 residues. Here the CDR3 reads CASSAAPAGSGANALTF. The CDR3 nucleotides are TGTGCCAGCAGTGCGGCGCCCGCAGGGTCTGGGGCCAACGCCCTGACTTTC.

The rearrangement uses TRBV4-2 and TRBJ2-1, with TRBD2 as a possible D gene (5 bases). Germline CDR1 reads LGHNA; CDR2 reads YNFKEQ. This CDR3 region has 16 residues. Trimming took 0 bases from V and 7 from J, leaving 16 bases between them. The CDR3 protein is CASSQDESGAFNEQFF. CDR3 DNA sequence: TGTGCCAGCAGCCAAGATGAAAGCGGAGCCTTTAATGAGCAGTTCTTC.

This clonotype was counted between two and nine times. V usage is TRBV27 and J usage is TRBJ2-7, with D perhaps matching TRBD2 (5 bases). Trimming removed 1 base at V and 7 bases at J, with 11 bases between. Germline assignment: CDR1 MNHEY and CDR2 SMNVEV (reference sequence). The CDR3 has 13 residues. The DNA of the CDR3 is TGTGCCAGCAGTTTATATCGGGGTCGGGAGCAGTACTTC. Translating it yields CASSLYRGREQYF.

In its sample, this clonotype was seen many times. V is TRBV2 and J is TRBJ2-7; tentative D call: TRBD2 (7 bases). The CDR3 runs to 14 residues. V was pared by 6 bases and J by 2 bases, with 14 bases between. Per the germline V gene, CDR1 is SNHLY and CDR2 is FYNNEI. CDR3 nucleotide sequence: TGTGCCAGCAGACGAAGCGGGGACACCTACGAGCAGTACTTC. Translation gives CASRRSGDTYEQYF.

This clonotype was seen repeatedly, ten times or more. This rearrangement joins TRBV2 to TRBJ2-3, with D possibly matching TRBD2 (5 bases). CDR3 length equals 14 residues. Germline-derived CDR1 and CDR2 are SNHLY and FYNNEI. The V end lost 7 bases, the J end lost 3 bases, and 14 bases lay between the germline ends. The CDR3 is CASNEGYFTDTQYF. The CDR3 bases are TGTGCCAGCAACGAGGGCTACTTTACAGATACGCAGTATTTT.

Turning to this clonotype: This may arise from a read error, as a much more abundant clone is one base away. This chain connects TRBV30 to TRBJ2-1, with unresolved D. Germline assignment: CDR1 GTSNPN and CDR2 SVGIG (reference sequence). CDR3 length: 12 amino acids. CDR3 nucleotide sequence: TGTGTCTTGGAAGGAGCGACTAATGAGCAGTTCTTC. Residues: CVLEGATNEQFF. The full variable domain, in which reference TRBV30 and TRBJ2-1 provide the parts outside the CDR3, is SQTIHQWPATLVQPVGSPLSLECTVEGTSNPNLYWYRQAAGRGLQLLFYSVGIGQISSEVPQNLSASRPQDRQFILSSKKLLLSDSGFYLCVLEGATNEQFFGPGTRLTVL.

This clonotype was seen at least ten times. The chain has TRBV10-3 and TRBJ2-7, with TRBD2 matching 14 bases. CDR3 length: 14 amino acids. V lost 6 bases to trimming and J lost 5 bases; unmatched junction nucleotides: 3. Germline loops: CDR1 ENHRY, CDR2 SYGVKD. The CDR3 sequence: CAISGTSGSHEQYF. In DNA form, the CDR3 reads TGTGCCATCAGCGGGACTAGCGGGAGCCACGAGCAGTACTTC.

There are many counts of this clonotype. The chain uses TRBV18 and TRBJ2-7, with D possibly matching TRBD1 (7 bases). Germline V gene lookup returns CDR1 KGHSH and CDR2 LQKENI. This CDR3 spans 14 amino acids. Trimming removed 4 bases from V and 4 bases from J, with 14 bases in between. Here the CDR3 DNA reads TGTGCCAGCTCACGGGACAGCCGGGGGTACGAGCAGTACTTC. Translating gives CASSRDSRGYEQYF.

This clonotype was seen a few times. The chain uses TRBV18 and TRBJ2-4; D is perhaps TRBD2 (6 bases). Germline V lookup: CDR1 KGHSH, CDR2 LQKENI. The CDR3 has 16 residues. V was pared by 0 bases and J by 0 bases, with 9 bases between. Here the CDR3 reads CASSPPMGLAKNIQYF. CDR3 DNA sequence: TGTGCCAGCTCACCACCGATGGGACTAGCCAAAAACATTCAGTACTTC.

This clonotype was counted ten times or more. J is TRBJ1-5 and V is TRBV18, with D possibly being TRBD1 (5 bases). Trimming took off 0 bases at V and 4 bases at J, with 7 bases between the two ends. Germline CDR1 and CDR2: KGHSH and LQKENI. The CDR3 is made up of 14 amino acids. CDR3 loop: CASSPPRGNQPQHF. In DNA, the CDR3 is TGTGCCAGCTCACCACCCCGGGGGAATCAGCCCCAGCATTTT.

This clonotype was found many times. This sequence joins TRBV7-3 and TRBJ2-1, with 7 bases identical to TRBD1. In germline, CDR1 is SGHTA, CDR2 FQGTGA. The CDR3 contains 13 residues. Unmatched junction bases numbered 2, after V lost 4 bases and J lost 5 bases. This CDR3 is CASSSGQNNEQFF. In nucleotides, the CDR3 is TGTGCCAGCAGCTCGGGACAGAACAATGAGCAGTTCTTC.

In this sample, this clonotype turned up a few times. CDR3 sequence: CASSPDRGLSEQYF. CDR3 nucleotide sequence: TGCGCCAGCAGCCCCGACAGGGGCCTTTCCGAGCAGTACTTC. The chain joins TRBV5-1 to TRBJ2-7, with TRBD1 matching 8 bases. Germline V gene data show CDR1 as SGHRS and CDR2 as YFSETQ. The CDR3 totals 14 residues. V lost 4 bases and J lost 6; bases outside the gene matches: 9.